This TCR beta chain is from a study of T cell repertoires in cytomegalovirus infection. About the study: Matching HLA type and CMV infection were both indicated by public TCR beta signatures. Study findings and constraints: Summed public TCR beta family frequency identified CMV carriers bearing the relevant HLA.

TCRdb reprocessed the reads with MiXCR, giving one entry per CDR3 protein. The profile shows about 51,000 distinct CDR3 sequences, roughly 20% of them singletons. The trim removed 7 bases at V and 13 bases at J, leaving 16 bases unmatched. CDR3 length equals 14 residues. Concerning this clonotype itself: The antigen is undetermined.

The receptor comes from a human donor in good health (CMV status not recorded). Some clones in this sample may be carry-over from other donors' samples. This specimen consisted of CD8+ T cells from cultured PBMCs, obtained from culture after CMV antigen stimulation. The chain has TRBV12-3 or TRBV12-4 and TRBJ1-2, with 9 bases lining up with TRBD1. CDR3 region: CASTTDGQGWLATF. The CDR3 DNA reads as TGTGCCAGCACTACGGATGGACAGGGGTGGTTGGCCACCTTC.